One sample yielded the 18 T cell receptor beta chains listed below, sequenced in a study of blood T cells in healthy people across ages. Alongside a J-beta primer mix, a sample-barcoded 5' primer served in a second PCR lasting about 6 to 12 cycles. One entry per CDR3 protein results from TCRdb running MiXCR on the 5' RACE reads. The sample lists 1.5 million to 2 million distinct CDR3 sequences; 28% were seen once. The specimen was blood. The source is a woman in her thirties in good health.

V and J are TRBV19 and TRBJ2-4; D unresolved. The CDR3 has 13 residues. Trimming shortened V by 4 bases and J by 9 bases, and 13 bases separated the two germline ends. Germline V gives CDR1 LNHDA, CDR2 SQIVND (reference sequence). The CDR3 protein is CASSTVGRGIQYF. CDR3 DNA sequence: TGTGCCAGTAGTACTGTAGGTAGAGGCATTCAGTACTTC. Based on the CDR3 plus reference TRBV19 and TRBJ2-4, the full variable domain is DGGITQSPKYLFRKEGQNVTLSCEQNLNHDAMYWYRQDPGQGLRLIYYSQIVNDFQKGDIAEGYSVSREKKESFPLTVTSAQKNPTAFYLCASSTVGRGIQYFGAGTRLSVL.

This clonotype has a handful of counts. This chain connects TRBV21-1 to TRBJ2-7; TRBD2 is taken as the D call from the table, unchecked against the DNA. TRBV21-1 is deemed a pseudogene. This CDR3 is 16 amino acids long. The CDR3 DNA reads TGTGCCAGCAGCAAAGGGTCTGGGCCCCGCCGGAACGAGCAGTACTTC. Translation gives CASSKGSGPRRNEQYF.

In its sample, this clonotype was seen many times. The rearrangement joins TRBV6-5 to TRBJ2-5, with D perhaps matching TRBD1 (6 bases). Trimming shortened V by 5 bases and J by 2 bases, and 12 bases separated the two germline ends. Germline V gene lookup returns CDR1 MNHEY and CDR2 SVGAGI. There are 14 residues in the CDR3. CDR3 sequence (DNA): TGTGCCAGCAGTAACCAGGGGTGGCAAGAGACCCAGTACTTC. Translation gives CASSNQGWQETQYF.

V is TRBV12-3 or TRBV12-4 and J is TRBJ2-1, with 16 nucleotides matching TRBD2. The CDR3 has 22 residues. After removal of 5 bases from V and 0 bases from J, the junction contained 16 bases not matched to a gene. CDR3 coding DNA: TGTGCCAGCAGTACTAATTTGGGGACTAGCGGGGGGGCGGTTGGCTCCTACAATGAGCAGTTCTTC. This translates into CASSTNLGTSGGAVGSYNEQFF.

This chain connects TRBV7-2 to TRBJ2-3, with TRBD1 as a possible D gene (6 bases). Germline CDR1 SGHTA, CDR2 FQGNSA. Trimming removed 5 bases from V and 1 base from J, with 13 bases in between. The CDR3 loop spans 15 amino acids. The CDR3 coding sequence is TGTGCCAGCAGCCCGTGGACAGCCGGCACAGATACGCAGTATTTT. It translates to CASSPWTAGTDTQYF.

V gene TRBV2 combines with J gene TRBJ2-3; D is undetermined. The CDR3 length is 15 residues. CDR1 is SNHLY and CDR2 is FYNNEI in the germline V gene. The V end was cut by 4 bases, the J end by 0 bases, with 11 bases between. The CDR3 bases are TGTGCCAGCAGTGGAGGAGTGGAGAGCACAGATACGCAGTATTTT. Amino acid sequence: CASSGGVESTDTQYF.

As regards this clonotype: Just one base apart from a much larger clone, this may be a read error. The CDR3 DNA follows: TGCAGTGTCCAGACGAAAGGCCTCCACGGCGAGCAGTACTTC. Its protein is CSVQTKGLHGEQYF. The V and J genes are TRBV20-1 and TRBJ2-5; no definite D call. The end of the DNA aligns better with TRBJ2-7, so the J call may be wrong. This CDR3 region has 14 residues. Germline V gene lookup returns CDR1 DFQATT and CDR2 SNEGSKA (reference sequence).

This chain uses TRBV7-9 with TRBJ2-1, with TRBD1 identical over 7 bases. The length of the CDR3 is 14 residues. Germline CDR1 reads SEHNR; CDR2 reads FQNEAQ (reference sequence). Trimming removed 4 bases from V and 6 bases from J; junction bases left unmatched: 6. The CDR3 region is CASSSTGFGNEQFF. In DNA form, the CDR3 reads TGTGCCAGCAGCTCGACAGGGTTCGGCAATGAGCAGTTCTTC. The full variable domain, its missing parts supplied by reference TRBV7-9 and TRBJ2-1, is DTGVSQNPRHKITKRGQNVTFRCDPISEHNRLYWYRQTLGQGPEFLTYFQNEAQLEKSRLLSDRFSAERPKGSFSTLEIQRTEQGDSAMYLCASSSTGFGNEQFFGPGTRLTVL.

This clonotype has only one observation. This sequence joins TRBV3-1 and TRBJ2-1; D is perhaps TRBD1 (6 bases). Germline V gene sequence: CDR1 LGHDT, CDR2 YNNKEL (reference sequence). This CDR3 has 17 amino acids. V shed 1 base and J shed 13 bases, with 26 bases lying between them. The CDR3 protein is CASSQVGRRDNLKTQFF. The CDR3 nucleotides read TGTGCCAGCAGCCAAGTCGGGCGCAGGGACAACCTAAAGACCCAGTTCTTC.

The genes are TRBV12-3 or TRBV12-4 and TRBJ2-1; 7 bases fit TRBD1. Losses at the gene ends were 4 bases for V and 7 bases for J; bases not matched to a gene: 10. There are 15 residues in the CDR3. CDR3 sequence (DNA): TGTGCCAGCAGTTGGGACAGTTCTGAGAGGAATGAGCAGTTCTTC. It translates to CASSWDSSERNEQFF.

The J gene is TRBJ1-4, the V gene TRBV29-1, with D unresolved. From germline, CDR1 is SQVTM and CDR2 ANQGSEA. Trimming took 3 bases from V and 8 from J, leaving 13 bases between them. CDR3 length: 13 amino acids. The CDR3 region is CSVDSGDGEKLFF. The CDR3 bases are TGCAGCGTTGACTCGGGCGACGGGGAAAAACTGTTTTTT.

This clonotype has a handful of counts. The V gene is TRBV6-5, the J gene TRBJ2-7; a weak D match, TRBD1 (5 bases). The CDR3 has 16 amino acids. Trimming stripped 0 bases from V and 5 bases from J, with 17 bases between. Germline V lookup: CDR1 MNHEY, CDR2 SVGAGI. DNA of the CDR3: TGTGCCAGCAGTTACTCCGTGGGGCTGCCAAGTAACGAGCAGTACTTC. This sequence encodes CASSYSVGLPSNEQYF.

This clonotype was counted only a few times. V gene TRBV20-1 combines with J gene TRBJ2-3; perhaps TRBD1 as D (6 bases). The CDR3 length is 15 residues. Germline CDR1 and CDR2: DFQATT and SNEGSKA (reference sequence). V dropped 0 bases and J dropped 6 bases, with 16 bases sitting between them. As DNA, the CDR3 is TGCAGTGCTAGAGATCGGGACACCAAAGGGGATACGCAGTATTTT. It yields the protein CSARDRDTKGDTQYF.

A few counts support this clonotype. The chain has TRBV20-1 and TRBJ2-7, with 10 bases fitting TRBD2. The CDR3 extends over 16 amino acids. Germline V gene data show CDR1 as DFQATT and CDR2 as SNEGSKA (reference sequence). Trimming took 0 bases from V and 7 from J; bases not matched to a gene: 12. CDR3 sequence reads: CSARDWSGRAMIEQYF. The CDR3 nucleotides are TGCAGTGCTAGAGATTGGAGCGGGAGGGCCATGATTGAGCAGTACTTC.

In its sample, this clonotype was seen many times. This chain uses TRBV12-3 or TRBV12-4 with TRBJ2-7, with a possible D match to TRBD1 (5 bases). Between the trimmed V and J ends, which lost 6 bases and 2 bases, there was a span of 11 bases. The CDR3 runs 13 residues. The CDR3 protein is CASRSARAYEQYF. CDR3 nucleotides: TGTGCCAGCAGATCGGCCAGGGCCTACGAGCAGTACTTC.

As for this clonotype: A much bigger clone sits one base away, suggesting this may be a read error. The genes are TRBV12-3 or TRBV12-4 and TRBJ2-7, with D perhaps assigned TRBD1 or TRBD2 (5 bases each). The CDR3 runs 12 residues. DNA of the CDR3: TGTGCCGGCAGGCAGGGAGTCCACGAGCAGTACTTC. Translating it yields CAGRQGVHEQYF.

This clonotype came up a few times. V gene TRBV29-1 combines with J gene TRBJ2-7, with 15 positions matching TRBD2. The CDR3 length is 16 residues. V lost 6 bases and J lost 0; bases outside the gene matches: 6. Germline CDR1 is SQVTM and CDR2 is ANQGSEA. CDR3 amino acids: CSVAGLAGGSSYEQYF. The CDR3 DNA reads TGCAGCGTCGCCGGACTAGCGGGAGGGTCCTCCTACGAGCAGTACTTC.

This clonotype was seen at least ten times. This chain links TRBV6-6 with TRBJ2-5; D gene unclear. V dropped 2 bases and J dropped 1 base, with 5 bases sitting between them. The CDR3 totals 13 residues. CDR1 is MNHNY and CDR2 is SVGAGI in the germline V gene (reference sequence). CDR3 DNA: TGTGCCAGCAGTTACGAGCGCCAAGAGACCCAGTACTTC. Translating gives CASSYERQETQYF.